These 30 T cell receptor beta chains were sequenced from one sample in a study of CD8+ T cells in alopecia areata. As to treatment: oral pan-JAK inhibitor, 5-10 mg twice daily. cDNA serving as the sequencing template came from extracted, reverse transcribed RNA. Libraries were prepared by immunoSEQ multiplex PCR; TCRdb keeps only in-frame clonotypes and omits some of them. The data hold under 200,000 clones, with 65% observed a single time. The sequenced sample was CD4+ T cells sorted from blood, obtained at week 4, from a patient treated with tofacitinib. These receptors originate from a human donor with alopecia areata.

This clone was detected only a few times. The chain is built from TRBV29-1 and TRBJ1-2; no firm D call. The CDR3 runs 12 residues. Trimming removed 7 bases from V and 3 bases from J, with 12 bases in between. CDR1 and CDR2 from the germline V gene are SQVTM and ANQGSEA. The CDR3 sequence is CSGLLSDYGYTF. The CDR3 DNA sequence: TGCAGCGGCCTACTAAGTGACTATGGCTACACCTTC. The full variable domain, with the rest looked up from reference TRBV29-1 and TRBJ1-2, is SAVISQKPSRDICQRGTSLTIQCQVDSQVTMMFWYRQQPGQSLTLIATANQGSEATYESGFVIDKFPISRPNLTFSTLTVSNMSPEDSSIYLCSGLLSDYGYTFGSGTRLTVV.

The chain has TRBV9 and TRBJ2-5, with TRBD2 matching over 8 bases. V was clipped by 3 bases and J by 3 bases; unmatched bases: 10. Germline V lookup: CDR1 SGDLS, CDR2 YYNGEE. The CDR3 contains 16 residues. CDR3 residues: CASSEGSGGREETQYF. The DNA for the CDR3 is TGTGCCAGCAGCGAAGGAAGCGGGGGCCGTGAAGAGACCCAGTACTTC.

The chain recombines TRBV10-3 with TRBJ1-5; no definite D call. V shed 4 bases and J shed 3 bases, with 10 bases lying between them. Germline CDR1 reads ENHRY; CDR2 reads SYGVKD. The CDR3 is made up of 14 amino acids. The CDR3 nucleotides read TGTGCCATCAGTGGGTCCCGGTACAATCAGCCCCAGCATTTT. This codes for CAISGSRYNQPQHF.

The chain has TRBV30 and TRBJ1-1; 7 nucleotides line up with TRBD1. V lost 3 bases and J lost 7; bases outside the gene matches: 11. CDR3 length: 14 residues. Germline loops: CDR1 GTSNPN, CDR2 SVGIG (reference sequence). The CDR3 region has the DNA TGTGCCTGGAGACAGATTAGGGGGCAGGGTGAAGCTTTCTTT. As protein: CAWRQIRGQGEAFF.

V is TRBV6-5 and J is TRBJ1-5; 9 nucleotides agree with TRBD1. The V gene end was trimmed by 0 bases and the J gene end by 5 bases; junction bases not matched to a gene: 2. Germline V gene lookup returns CDR1 MNHEY and CDR2 SVGAGI. This CDR3 region has 15 residues. CDR3 sequence: CASSYSRQGDQPQHF. The DNA of the CDR3 is TGTGCCAGCAGTTACTCGAGACAGGGGGATCAGCCCCAGCATTTT.

This clone was observed a handful of times. J is TRBJ1-1 and V is TRBV29-1; 7 bases map to TRBD1. The CDR3 runs 13 residues. V lost 4 bases and J lost 5; bases outside the gene matches: 7. Germline CDR1 reads SQVTM; CDR2 reads ANQGSEA. The CDR3 region is CSVGAGGRTEAFF. CDR3 bases: TGCAGCGTTGGGGCAGGGGGGAGAACTGAAGCTTTCTTT.

The gene calls are TRBV7-9 and TRBJ2-2, with TRBD2 as a possible D gene (6 bases). Per germline, CDR1 SEHNR and CDR2 FQNEAQ (reference sequence). The CDR3 is made up of 15 amino acids. V gave up 5 bases and J gave up 3 bases, with 13 bases separating them. The CDR3 reads CASSRGTSHTGELFF. The DNA for the CDR3 is TGTGCCAGCAGCCGAGGGACTTCACACACCGGGGAGCTGTTTTTT.

The chain is built from TRBV15 and TRBJ2-7, with 8 bases aligning to TRBD2. The length of the CDR3 is 13 residues. Germline V gene lookup returns CDR1 LNHNV and CDR2 YYDKDF (reference sequence). The junction had 3 bases not matched to a gene; V was cut back by 2 bases and J by 6 bases. The CDR3, as DNA: TGTGCCACCAGCAGACCCGGGGGGGGCGAGCAGTACTTC. This sequence encodes CATSRPGGGEQYF.

The chain links TRBV29-1 to TRBJ2-5; unclear D gene. Trimming stripped 4 bases from V and 1 base from J, with 7 bases between. In germline, CDR1 is SQVTM, CDR2 ANQGSEA. The CDR3 totals 12 residues. The CDR3 protein is CSVGAPQETQYF. Here the CDR3 DNA reads TGCAGCGTTGGGGCGCCCCAAGAGACCCAGTACTTC.

This clone was recorded once. The V call is TRBV30, the J call TRBJ2-5, with D uncertain. CDR1 is GTSNPN, CDR2 SVGIG, per germline (reference sequence). V lost 5 bases, J lost 2 bases, and 12 bases lay in between. The CDR3 loop spans 13 amino acids. For the CDR3, the DNA is TGTGCCTGGGGGCTGGTTCTACAAGAGACCCAGTACTTC. Translating it yields CAWGLVLQETQYF.

This rearrangement joins TRBV2 to TRBJ2-2; no definite D call. There are 17 residues in the CDR3. Trimming stripped 4 bases from V and 3 bases from J, with 18 bases between. In germline, CDR1 is SNHLY, CDR2 FYNNEI. The CDR3 nucleotides read TGTGCCAGCAGTGGCGGAGAGGTCAGGAAATACACCGGGGAGCTGTTTTTT. Its protein is CASSGGEVRKYTGELFF. The full variable domain, its missing parts supplied by reference TRBV2 and TRBJ2-2, is EPEVTQTPSHQVTQMGQEVILRCVPISNHLYFYWYRQILGQKVEFLVSFYNNEISEKSEIFDDQFSVERPDGSNFTLKIRSTKLEDSAMYFCASSGGEVRKYTGELFFGEGSRLTVL.

CDR3 bases: TGTGCCTGGACCGTACAGGGGTTTGGAAACACCATATATTTT. Encoded protein: CAWTVQGFGNTIYF. V usage is TRBV30 and J usage is TRBJ1-3, with 7 nucleotides matching TRBD1. V trimming: 4 bases; J trimming: 3 bases; junction bases outside the gene matches: 6. Germline V gene lookup returns CDR1 GTSNPN and CDR2 SVGIG (reference sequence). CDR3 length equals 14 residues.

This chain joins TRBV5-6 and TRBJ2-4, with D perhaps matching TRBD1 (5 bases). Per the germline V gene, CDR1 is SGHDT and CDR2 is YYEEEE. This CDR3 comprises 13 residues. The V end lost 3 bases, the J end lost 5 bases, and 9 bases lay between the germline ends. In DNA form, the CDR3 reads TGTGCCAGCAGCTGGACACCCGAAAACATTCAGTACTTC. Protein sequence: CASSWTPENIQYF.

The J gene is TRBJ1-5, the V gene TRBV30, with D uncertain. Germline assignment: CDR1 GTSNPN and CDR2 SVGIG (reference sequence). The CDR3 is made up of 15 amino acids. V shed 0 bases and J shed 0 bases, with 9 bases lying between them. The DNA for the CDR3 is TGTGCCTGGAGTGTAAGGCGGAATAGCAATCAGCCCCAGCATTTT. Amino acids: CAWSVRRNSNQPQHF.

This clone was seen only a few times. This chain connects TRBV11-2 to TRBJ1-1; D is ambiguous. V lost 5 bases, J lost 11 bases, and 12 bases lay in between. The CDR3 is made up of 11 amino acids. Per germline, CDR1 SGHAT and CDR2 FQNNGV. The CDR3 reads CASSPGSRAFF. The CDR3 DNA follows: TGTGCCAGCAGCCCAGGTAGCAGGGCTTTCTTT.

This clone has just one count. This chain connects TRBV29-1 to TRBJ1-1; D is possibly TRBD1 (6 bases). The CDR3 sequence is 14 residues long. V was shortened by 7 bases and J by 0 bases, with 15 bases between the two germline ends. Per the germline V gene, CDR1 is SQVTM and CDR2 is ANQGSEA. CDR3 in DNA: TGCAGCGCCCGGAGGGGGGCCATGAACACTGAAGCTTTCTTT. Protein: CSARRGAMNTEAFF.

This clone appeared a few times. Other DNA sequences in the sample encode the same CDR3. The chain carries TRBV10-3 and TRBJ2-5, with D possibly TRBD1 on 6 matching bases. The CDR3 sequence is 14 residues long. The V and J ends lost 10 bases and 1 base respectively, with 16 bases between them. CDR1 is ENHRY, CDR2 SYGVKD, per germline. The CDR3 nucleotides are TGTGCCACAGAGGACAGTCCGGGCCAAGAGACCCAGTACTTC. Translating it yields CATEDSPGQETQYF.

The genes are TRBV6-1 and TRBJ1-3; D unresolved. Trimming removed 2 bases at V and 6 bases at J, with 8 bases between. From germline, CDR1 is MNHNS and CDR2 SASEGT. There are 13 residues in the CDR3. CDR3 nucleotides: TGTGCCAGCAGTGAACCGTGGGTAAACACCATATATTTT. This codes for CASSEPWVNTIYF.

This chain joins TRBV4-2 and TRBJ1-1, with D perhaps TRBD1 (5 bases). V lost 0 bases and J 0 bases, leaving 11 bases between the germline ends. Germline CDR1 reads LGHNA; CDR2 reads YNFKEQ. The CDR3 is 16 amino acids. The CDR3 DNA reads as TGTGCCAGCAGCCAAGACCCCGCAGGGCTGAACACTGAAGCTTTCTTT. Residues: CASSQDPAGLNTEAFF.

This clone was seen only a few times. At the DNA level, this CDR3 is encoded by other sequences in the same sample as well. The chain recombines TRBV5-1 with TRBJ2-5; no clear D. Trimming pared 0 bases from V and 1 base from J, leaving 4 bases between. CDR1 SGHRS and CDR2 YFSETQ come from the germline V gene. This CDR3 has 13 residues. DNA for the CDR3: TGCGCCAGCAGCTTGGGCAGCCAAGAGACCCAGTACTTC. It encodes CASSLGSQETQYF.

This clone was counted a single time. The chain couples TRBV2 to TRBJ2-5; D uncertain. There are 10 residues in the CDR3. CDR1 and CDR2 (germline): SNHLY, FYNNEI. V was cut by 6 bases and J by 1 base, with 0 bases left in between. CDR3 sequence reads: CASSQETQYF. In nucleotides, the CDR3 is TGTGCCAGCAGCCAAGAGACCCAGTACTTC.

The chain combines TRBV9 with TRBJ2-7; the D gene is possibly TRBD1 (5 bases). This CDR3 has 14 residues. Germline loops: CDR1 SGDLS, CDR2 YYNGEE. V was cut by 4 bases and J by 6 bases, with 17 bases left in between. The CDR3 DNA follows: TGTGCCAGCAGCCCGTGGCAGGGCCGTGGCGAGCAGTACTTC. Protein sequence: CASSPWQGRGEQYF.

This clone was detected only a few times. The V gene is TRBV11-2, the J gene TRBJ1-1; D is uncertain. The germline V and J ends were trimmed by 3 bases and 1 base, with 6 bases remaining between them. Germline CDR1 SGHAT, CDR2 FQNNGV. The CDR3 loop spans 13 amino acids. CDR3 in DNA: TGTGCCAGCAGCTTCGGCCGGAACACTGAAGCTTTCTTT. Protein: CASSFGRNTEAFF.

The J gene is TRBJ1-5, the V gene TRBV29-1; D ambiguous. CDR3 length: 16 amino acids. Between the trimmed V and J ends, which lost 0 bases and 3 bases, there was a span of 15 bases. Germline lookup yields CDR1 SQVTM and CDR2 ANQGSEA. The CDR3 region is CSVEERGISNNQPQHF. The CDR3, as DNA: TGCAGCGTTGAAGAGCGTGGGATTTCGAACAATCAGCCCCAGCATTTT.

A single count supports this clone. The chain links TRBV7-3 to TRBJ2-5; 8 bases fit TRBD2. CDR1 is SGHTA and CDR2 is FQGTGA in the germline V gene. The V segment lost 2 bases and the J segment 0 bases; nucleotides outside the gene matches: 5. There are 16 residues in the CDR3. For the CDR3, the DNA is TGTGCCAGCAGCTTAGTGGTAGCGGGGAACCAAGAGACCCAGTACTTC. This gives the protein CASSLVVAGNQETQYF.

V gene TRBV13 combines with J gene TRBJ2-5; no firm D call. Germline CDR1 and CDR2: PRHDT and FYEKMQ (reference sequence). There are 11 residues in the CDR3. V was clipped by 2 bases and J by 2 bases, with 0 bases between them. The CDR3, as DNA: TGTGCCAGCAGCTTACAAGAGACCCAGTACTTC. Protein: CASSLQETQYF.

V gene TRBV2 combines with J gene TRBJ2-7; 7 bases map to TRBD1. There are 13 residues in the CDR3. CDR1 is SNHLY and CDR2 is FYNNEI in the germline V gene. Losses at the gene ends were 5 bases for V and 2 bases for J; bases not matched to a gene: 3. The CDR3 sequence is CASSRDSPYEQYF. DNA of the CDR3: TGTGCCAGCAGTAGGGACAGCCCCTACGAGCAGTACTTC.

The chain employs TRBV30 and TRBJ2-5; D unclear. The CDR3 is 18 residues long. Between the trimmed V and J ends, which lost 0 bases and 7 bases, there was a span of 27 bases. Germline V gives CDR1 GTSNPN, CDR2 SVGIG (reference sequence). The CDR3 sequence is CAWSVMRRTTATGGTQYF. In DNA form, the CDR3 reads TGTGCCTGGAGTGTCATGAGGCGGACGACTGCCACGGGTGGGACCCAGTACTTC.

This sequence joins TRBV30 and TRBJ1-6; D possibly corresponds to TRBD1 (6 bases). Trimming shortened V by 3 bases and J by 6 bases, and 15 bases separated the two germline ends. In germline, CDR1 is GTSNPN, CDR2 SVGIG (reference sequence). This CDR3 region has 15 residues. This chain's CDR3 is CAWSRGGRPNSPLHF. The CDR3 coding sequence is TGTGCCTGGAGCAGGGGAGGACGGCCTAATTCACCCCTCCACTTT.

This clone was recorded once. This sequence joins TRBV5-6 and TRBJ2-5; tentatively, D is TRBD2 (6 bases). Trimming removed 4 bases from V and 2 bases from J, with 12 bases in between. Germline V lookup: CDR1 SGHDT, CDR2 YYEEEE. This CDR3 has 14 amino acids. The CDR3 region is CASSARGWQETQYF. The CDR3 region has the DNA TGTGCCAGCAGCGCACGGGGGTGGCAAGAGACCCAGTACTTC.